This entry concerns a single T cell receptor (beta chain). Its antigen is as yet unknown. V lost 2 bases to trimming and J lost 2 bases, with 13 bases between them. Germline CDR1 reads MGHRA; CDR2 reads YSYEKL. The CDR3 has 16 amino acids. TCRdb independently ran MiXCR on the reads; one entry per CDR3 protein. The data show 570,000 or so distinct CDR3 sequences, about 40% seen once. The sample is drawn from a study of T cell repertoires in cytomegalovirus infection. Whole-study context: The authors used CMV epitopes that were HLA-C-restricted (recently identified) and HLA-B-restricted (well studied). It can be stated that public TCR beta signatures indicated CMV infection as well as a matching HLA type. Whole-study findings and limits: HLA-C-restricted CMV-specific TCR beta clonotypes were dominant in the ex vivo response.

The chain links TRBV4-1 to TRBJ2-1; D not resolved. Sequencing used cultured PBMCs, obtained from culture after CMV antigen stimulation. This clonotype originated in a human donor in good health (CMV status not recorded). Some clones in this sample may be carry-over from other donors' samples. As DNA, the CDR3 is TGCGCCAGCAGCCAATACAACGCAGGAACCTACAATGAGCAGTTCTTC. This codes for CASSQYNAGTYNEQFF.